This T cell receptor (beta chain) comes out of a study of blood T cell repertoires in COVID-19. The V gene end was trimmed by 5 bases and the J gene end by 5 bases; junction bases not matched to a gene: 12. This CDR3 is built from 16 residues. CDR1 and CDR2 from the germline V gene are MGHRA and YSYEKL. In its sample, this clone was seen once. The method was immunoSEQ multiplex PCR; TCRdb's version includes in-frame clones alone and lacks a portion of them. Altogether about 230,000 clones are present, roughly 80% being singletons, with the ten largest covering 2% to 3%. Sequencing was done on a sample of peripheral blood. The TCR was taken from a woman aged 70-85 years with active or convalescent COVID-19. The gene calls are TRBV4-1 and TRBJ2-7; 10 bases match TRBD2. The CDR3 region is CASSSRTLAGLNEQYF. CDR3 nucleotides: TGCGCCAGCAGCTCCCGAACACTAGCGGGATTAAACGAGCAGTACTTC.